Reported below is one TCR beta chain. The sample comes from a study of blood T cell repertoires in COVID-19. The overall study: COVID-19 samples, acute and convalescent, were from the United States, Italy and Spain. Sources were T cells, B-cell-depleted T cells, or PBMCs; the material itself was cDNA or gDNA.

V lost 8 bases and J lost 1; bases outside the gene matches: 2. The germline V gene has CDR1 SNHLY and CDR2 FYNNEI. This CDR3 has 13 amino acids. Original analysis: How many nucleated cells were present was estimated from reference gene primer amplification. TCRdb's table, derived via immunoSEQ multiplex PCR, lists solely in-frame clones and lacks some. That table furnishes V, J and clone size, whereas the DNA furnished D and trimming. The sample lists 250,000 to 300,000 clones, about 86% occurring once. This receptor was taken from a woman in her fifties or sixties with active or convalescent COVID-19. The specimen was peripheral blood. The chain couples TRBV2 to TRBJ1-3, with 7 bases identical to TRBD1. The CDR3 loop reads CASSTGSGNTIYF. The CDR3, as DNA: TGTGCCAGCTCGACAGGGTCTGGAAACACCATATATTTT.